Given below is one T cell receptor beta chain in context. No antigen is known for it. Per-base quality was not reported, and no clone a single base away is much larger than it. Preparation of the library involved the immunoSEQ multiplex PCR assay. The TCRbeta CDR3 region and neighboring sequences were amplified from pancreatic genomic DNA and then sequenced. As for how the authors treated the data: Repertoire diversity was assessed as a mean normalized Shannon-Wiener index, and productive clonality and productive rearrangement counts were also measured. The nonparametric Mann-Whitney U test was used to compare repertoire metrics between the control and chronic pancreatitis groups. Shared clonotypes were defined as CDR3beta sequences with identical amino acid composition and length across subjects. TCRdb re-hosts the immuneACCESS table, in-frame sequences only. Its copies lack some clones; in the studies checked, an unresolved V gene accounts for under half of them, and the cause for the rest is not known. V and J calls and clone size are as listed in that table; D and trimming were resolved from the DNA. The sample data list 13,000 to 15,000 clones, and around 70% of these were observed just once. The ten largest clones represent 14% of the sample.

Chronic pancreatitis pancreas tissue was obtained from patients undergoing total pancreatectomy with islet autotransplantation (TPIAT). No known history of diabetes was present in the included chronic pancreatitis patients. Genomic DNA was extracted directly from bulk pancreas tissue, without T cell sorting, for TCRbeta sequencing. Pancreas tissues were collected consecutively from patients and organ donors at two US centers. This entry comes from a study of immune characteristics of hereditary and idiopathic chronic pancreatitis. About the full investigation: Local immune cells and TCRbeta repertoires in the pancreas were profiled in this study for hereditary and idiopathic chronic pancreatitis, with control organ donor pancreases used for comparison. TCRbeta sequencing covered a few control pancreases, 7 or 8 hereditary chronic pancreatitis pancreases and about six idiopathic chronic pancreatitis pancreases. Minimal in vitro experimental manipulation of pancreas-infiltrating T cells was the reason the gDNA-based approach was selected. Study-wide conclusions, independent of this receptor: Because patient tissue could only be obtained at the time of TPIAT, differences in disease duration may have influenced the immune findings. Hereditary and idiopathic chronic pancreatitis differed in Vbeta-Jbeta gene family usage, including TRBV10, TRBV19, TRBV23 and TRBV5. Among 13 chronic pancreatitis patients, higher numbers of productive TCR rearrangements went along with higher disease severity scores, showing a positive correlation. Compared with controls, both chronic pancreatitis groups had significantly higher TCRbeta repertoire diversity and lower clonality. Chronic pancreatitis caused by alcohol use was excluded from the study.

V gives up 0 bases and J gives up 2 bases, and the segment between their germline ends measures 11 bases. Its CDR3 holds 16 amino acids, cysteine through phenylalanine. Kept here is only the CDR3 DNA, which spans 48 bases and is read in frame from base 1. The germline V gene provides CDR1 SGDLS and CDR2 YYNGEE. The chain is made from TRBV9 and TRBJ2-2; the D gene identity is not certain. This receptor was identified in a human donor with chronic pancreatitis. Sequenced sample: pancreas tissue with hereditary chronic pancreatitis. The nucleotides read TGTGCCAGCAGCGTAGGGGCGGCAATTAACACCGGGGAGCTGTTTTTT. This gives the protein CASSVGAAINTGELFF.